This TCR beta chain came from a study of Ad26.COV2.S vaccination and SARS-CoV-2 variants. This clone has a single count. TCRdb's table, derived via immunoSEQ multiplex PCR, lists solely in-frame clones and lacks some. The table shows 250,000 or so clones, with 70% to 90% occurring only once. Specified treatment: 15 to 20 received Ad26.COV2.S at low or high dose, single or two shots; 5 received placebo; per-sample allocation not given. All samples were drawn on day 63, counting from the first vaccine or placebo injection. Trimming shortened V by 6 bases and J by 6 bases, and 15 bases separated the two germline ends. The CDR3 runs 14 residues. Germline CDR1 LNHDA, CDR2 SQIVND (reference sequence).

This TCR derives from a person aged 18-60 years who received the Ad26.COV2.S COVID-19 vaccine or a placebo. The chain employs TRBV19 and TRBJ1-5; D unresolved. The input for sequencing was peripheral blood, taken in a trial of Ad26.COV2.S vaccine versus placebo. The CDR3 spells CASREEVRSQPQHF. CDR3 sequence (DNA): TGTGCCAGTAGGGAGGAGGTAAGGTCTCAGCCCCAGCATTTT.